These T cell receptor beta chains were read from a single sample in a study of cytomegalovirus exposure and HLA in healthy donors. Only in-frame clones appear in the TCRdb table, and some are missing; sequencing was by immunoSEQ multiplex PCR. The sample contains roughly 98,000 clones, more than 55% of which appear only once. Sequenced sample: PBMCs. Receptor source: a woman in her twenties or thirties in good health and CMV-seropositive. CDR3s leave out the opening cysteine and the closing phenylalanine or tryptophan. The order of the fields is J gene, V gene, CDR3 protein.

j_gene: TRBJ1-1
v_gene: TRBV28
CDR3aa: ASSYPPPFQEPDQGTDLPEAF

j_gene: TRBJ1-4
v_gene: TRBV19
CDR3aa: ASSIQGSNEKLF

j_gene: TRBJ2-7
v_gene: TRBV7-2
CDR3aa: ASRQTSYSYEQY

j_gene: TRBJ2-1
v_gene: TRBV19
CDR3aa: ASSIGRGYSNEQF

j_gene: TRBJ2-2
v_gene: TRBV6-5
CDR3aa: ASSYDRVGGELF

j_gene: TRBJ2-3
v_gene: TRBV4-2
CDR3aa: ASSQALAGSTDTQY

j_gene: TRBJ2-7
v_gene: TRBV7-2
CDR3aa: ASSRTAYEQY

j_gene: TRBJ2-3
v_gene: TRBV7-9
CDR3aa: ASSGNTDTQY

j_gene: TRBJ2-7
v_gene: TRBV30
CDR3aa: AWSSPLRGWLSSYEQY

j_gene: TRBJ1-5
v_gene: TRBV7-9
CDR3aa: ASSFGGSQPQH

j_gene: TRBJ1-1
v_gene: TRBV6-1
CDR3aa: ASPFDGEMNTEAF

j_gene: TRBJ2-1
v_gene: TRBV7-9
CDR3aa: SSSLDFRLAGGHNEQF

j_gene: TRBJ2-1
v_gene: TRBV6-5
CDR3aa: ASSPGRGEYNEQF

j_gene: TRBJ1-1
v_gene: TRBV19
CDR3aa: ASSPGDRGRRNTEAF

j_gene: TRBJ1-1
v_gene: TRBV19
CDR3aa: ASTSGQTKAF

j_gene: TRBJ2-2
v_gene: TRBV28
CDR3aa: ASSTGTGGRELF

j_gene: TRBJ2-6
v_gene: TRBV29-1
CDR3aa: SAAGISGANVLT

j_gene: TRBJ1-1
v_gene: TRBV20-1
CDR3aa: SADDRLEAF

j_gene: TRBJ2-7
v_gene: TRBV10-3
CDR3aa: AISVSDTPPFHEQY

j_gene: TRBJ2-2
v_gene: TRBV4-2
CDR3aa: ASSQGPGQGAGELF

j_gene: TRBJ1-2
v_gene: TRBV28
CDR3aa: ASSFLQGLRGYP

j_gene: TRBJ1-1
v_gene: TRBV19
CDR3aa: ASRKGQGGTEAF

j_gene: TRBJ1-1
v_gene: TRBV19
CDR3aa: ASRPAGTVNTEAF

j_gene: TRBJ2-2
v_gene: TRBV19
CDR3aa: ASRWGRTGKTGELF

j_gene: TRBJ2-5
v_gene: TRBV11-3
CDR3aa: ASASRGQETQY

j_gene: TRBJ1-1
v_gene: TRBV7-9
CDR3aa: SSSLRQGGNTEAF

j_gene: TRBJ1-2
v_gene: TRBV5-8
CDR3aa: ASSPGQGASGYT

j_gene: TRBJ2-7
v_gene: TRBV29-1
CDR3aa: SVLDSAYEQY

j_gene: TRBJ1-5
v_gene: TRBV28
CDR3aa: ASSYAGSYSNQPQH

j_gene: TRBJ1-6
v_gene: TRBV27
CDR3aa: ASTGER

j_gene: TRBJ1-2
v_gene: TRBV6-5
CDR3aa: ASRYTANYGYT

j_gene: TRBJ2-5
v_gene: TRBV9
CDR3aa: ASSVGGGGETQY

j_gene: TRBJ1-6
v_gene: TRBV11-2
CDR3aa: ASSLSTGNSPLH

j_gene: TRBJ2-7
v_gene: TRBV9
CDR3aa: ASSTRTGGGEQY

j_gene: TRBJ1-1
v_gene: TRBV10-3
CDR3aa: AIPRGAGTEAF

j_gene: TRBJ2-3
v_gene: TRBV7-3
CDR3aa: ASSPRSSGASTDTQY

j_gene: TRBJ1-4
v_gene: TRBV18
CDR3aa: ASSRDRDEKLF

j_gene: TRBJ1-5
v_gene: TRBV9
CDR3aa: ASSVGPGNQPQH

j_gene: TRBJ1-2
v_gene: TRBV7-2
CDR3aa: ASSDRGYGYT

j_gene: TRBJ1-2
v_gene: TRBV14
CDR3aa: ASSQDRGIYGYT

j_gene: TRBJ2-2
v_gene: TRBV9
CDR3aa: ASRPGLADTGELF

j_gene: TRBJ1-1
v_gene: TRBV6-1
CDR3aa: ASSRDRGSNTEAF

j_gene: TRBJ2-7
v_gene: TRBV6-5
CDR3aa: ASSYHGQGYEQY

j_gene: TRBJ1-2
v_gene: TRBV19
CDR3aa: ASSMGSGKVTGGYT

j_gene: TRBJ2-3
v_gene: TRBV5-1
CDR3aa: ASKSGTPRTDTQY

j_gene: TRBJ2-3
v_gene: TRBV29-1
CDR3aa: SVGTGTSDTQY

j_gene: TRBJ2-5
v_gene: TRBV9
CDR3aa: ARGSGGIQETQY

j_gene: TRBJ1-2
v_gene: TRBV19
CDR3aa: ASTAGLYYGYT

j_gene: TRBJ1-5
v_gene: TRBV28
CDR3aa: ASSSGRQPQH

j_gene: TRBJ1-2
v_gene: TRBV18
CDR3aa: ASSPGSHYGYT

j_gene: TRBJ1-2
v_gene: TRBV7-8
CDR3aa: ASSLVTFVTGALGYGYT